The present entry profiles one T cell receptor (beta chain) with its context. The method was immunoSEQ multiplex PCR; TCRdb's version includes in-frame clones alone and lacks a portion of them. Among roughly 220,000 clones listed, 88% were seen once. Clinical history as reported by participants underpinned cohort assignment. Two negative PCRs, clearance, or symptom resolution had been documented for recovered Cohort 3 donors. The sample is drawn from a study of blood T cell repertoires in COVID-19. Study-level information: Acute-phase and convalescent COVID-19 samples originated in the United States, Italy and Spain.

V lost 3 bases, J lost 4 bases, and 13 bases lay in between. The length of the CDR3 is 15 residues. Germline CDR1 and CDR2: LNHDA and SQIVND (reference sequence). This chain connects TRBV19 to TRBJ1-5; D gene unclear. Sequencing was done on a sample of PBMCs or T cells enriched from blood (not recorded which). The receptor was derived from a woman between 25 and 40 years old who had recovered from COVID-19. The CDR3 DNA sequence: TGTGCCAGTAGTATCTCAGGCGGAGGAAATCAGCCCCAGCATTTT. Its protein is CASSISGGGNQPQHF.